These 26 T cell receptor beta chains were sequenced from one sample in a study of T cell repertoires in cytomegalovirus infection. TCRdb reprocessed the reads via MiXCR and lists one record per CDR3 protein. This sample has approximately 500,000 distinct CDR3 sequences, with about 15% found just once. The sample comprised CD8+ T cells from PBMCs. These receptors were obtained from a human donor in good health (CMV status not recorded). Some clones in this sample may be carry-over from other donors' samples.

In this sample, this clonotype turned up many times. The chain combines TRBV7-3 with TRBJ2-2; 7 positions agree with TRBD1. Germline V gene sequence: CDR1 SGHTA, CDR2 FQGTGA. V lost 5 bases and J lost 5; bases outside the gene matches: 8. CDR3 length equals 15 residues. CDR3 loop: CASSISGTETGELFF. Written as DNA, the CDR3 is TGTGCCAGCAGCATATCCGGGACAGAAACCGGGGAGCTGTTTTTT.

Many counts were recorded for this clonotype. The chain has TRBV4-1 and TRBJ2-5; perhaps TRBD2 as D (5 bases). The CDR3 contains 14 residues. The V end lost 7 bases, the J end lost 4 bases, and 16 bases lay between the germline ends. Germline V gene lookup returns CDR1 MGHRA and CDR2 YSYEKL. CDR3 in DNA: TGCGCCAGCACCGAAGAGGGCAGAGGAGAGACCCAGTACTTC. Translating it yields CASTEEGRGETQYF.

This clonotype has a handful of counts. CDR3 in amino acids: CASRTGDRQGEWVKNIQYF. In DNA form, the CDR3 reads TGTGCCAGCAGGACGGGAGACAGGCAGGGGGAGTGGGTCAAAAACATTCAGTACTTC. J is TRBJ2-4 and V is TRBV11-3; the D gene is possibly TRBD1 (7 bases). The V end was cut by 6 bases, the J end by 3 bases, with 27 bases between. Germline CDR1 SGHNT, CDR2 YENEEA. The CDR3 covers 19 residues. The whole variable domain, filled in from reference TRBV11-3 and TRBJ2-4, reads EAGVVQSPRYKIIEKKQPVAFWCNPISGHNTLYWYLQNLGQGPELLIRYENEEAVDDSQLPKDRFSAERLKGVDSTLKIQPAELGDSAVYLCASRTGDRQGEWVKNIQYFGAGTRLSVL.

At least ten counts were recorded for this clonotype. This sequence joins TRBV12-3 or TRBV12-4 and TRBJ1-1, with D perhaps matching TRBD1 (5 bases). This CDR3 region has 13 residues. Trimming cost V 5 bases and J 5 bases, with 12 bases left between them. The DNA for the CDR3 is TGTGCCAGCAGTAGGGGAAAGGGGACTGAAGCTTTCTTT. This encodes CASSRGKGTEAFF.

This clonotype showed up just a few times. The rearrangement uses TRBV10-3 and TRBJ2-7; the match to TRBD1 covers 11 bases. CDR1 ENHRY and CDR2 SYGVKD come from the germline V gene. V lost 8 bases, J lost 3 bases, and 9 bases stayed unmatched. The CDR3 extends over 15 amino acids. This chain's CDR3 is CAIGPGQGVYYEQYF. Written as DNA, the CDR3 is TGTGCCATCGGACCGGGACAGGGGGTATACTACGAGCAGTACTTC.

Details on this clonotype: Its ends do not fully match the called genes, so a read error is possible. The chain couples TRBV6-5 to TRBJ2-2; 14 positions match TRBD2. CDR3 size: 17 residues. CDR1 MNHEY and CDR2 SVGAGI come from the germline V gene. The DNA for the CDR3 is TGTGCCGGCAGTGGACTAGCGGGGGGTCTTAACACCGGGGAGCTGTTTTTT. It translates to CAGSGLAGGLNTGELFF.

The table lists this clonotype with a few counts. CDR3 amino acids: CASSLSKATDTQYF. The DNA for the CDR3 is TGTGCCAGCAGCTTAAGTAAGGCAACAGATACGCAGTATTTT. The chain recombines TRBV7-3 with TRBJ2-3; D gene uncertain. The CDR3 extends over 14 amino acids. CDR1 and CDR2 (germline): SGHTA, FQGTGA. V was trimmed by 1 base and J by 3 bases, leaving 8 bases between them.

At least ten counts were recorded for this clonotype. The V and J genes are TRBV5-6 and TRBJ2-7; TRBD1 is a possible D gene (5 bases). The CDR3 runs 17 residues. Germline V lookup: CDR1 SGHDT, CDR2 YYEEEE. Trimming removed 4 bases from V and 5 bases from J, with 25 bases in between. The CDR3 DNA follows: TGTGCCAGCAGCATCGACAGTTTCGGCTATGGAGTAAACGAGCAGTACTTC. It yields the protein CASSIDSFGYGVNEQYF.

This clonotype was seen a few times. The chain joins TRBV28 to TRBJ1-1; D not resolved. This CDR3 contains 15 residues. Germline CDR1 MDHEN, CDR2 SYDVKM. With 4 bases removed from V and 3 bases from J, the gap between germline ends came to 15 bases. DNA of the CDR3: TGTGCCAGCAGTTCCCCCTCCGAGTGGGACACTGAAGCTTTCTTT. Its protein is CASSSPSEWDTEAFF.

On this clonotype: The CDR3 does not close with the conserved phenylalanine or tryptophan, likely indicating a read error. The DNA is omitted, as the CDR3 cannot be located on it reliably, and the CDR3 follows TCRdb's listing. The V call is TRBV27, the J call TRBJ1-2; the D call of TRBD1 is as the table states it, not checked on the DNA. The CDR3 is made up of 14 amino acids, end residues included. Germline-derived CDR1 and CDR2 are MNHEY and SMNVEV (reference sequence). The CDR3 protein is CASSPGQFNYGFTV.

This clonotype came up many times. The V and J genes are TRBV10-2 and TRBJ2-1, with 7 bases identical to TRBD2. In germline, CDR1 is WSHSY, CDR2 SAAADI. The CDR3 has 14 residues. After removal of 6 bases from V and 4 bases from J, the junction contained 6 bases not matched to a gene. The CDR3 nucleotides are TGCGCCAGCAGCCAAGCGGGAACATACAATGAGCAGTTCTTC. Residues: CASSQAGTYNEQFF.

This clonotype was seen repeatedly, ten times or more. The gene calls are TRBV28 and TRBJ2-5; either TRBD1 or TRBD2 may fit D (5 bases each). CDR1 is MDHEN, CDR2 SYDVKM, per germline. The length of the CDR3 is 15 residues. Trimming shortened V by 3 bases and J by 3 bases, and 14 bases separated the two germline ends. DNA for the CDR3: TGTGCCAGCAGTTTCCTCCGGGACGCTGAAGAGACCCAGTACTTC. Translating gives CASSFLRDAEETQYF.

This clonotype was seen at least ten times. J is TRBJ2-5 and V is TRBV6-1; no definite D call. CDR1 MNHNS and CDR2 SASEGT come from the germline V gene. The CDR3 runs to 13 residues. With 8 bases removed from V and 0 bases from J, the gap between germline ends came to 10 bases. CDR3 sequence (DNA): TGTGCCAGCGAGGTCGCCCACCAAGAGACCCAGTACTTC. Its protein product is CASEVAHQETQYF.

In the case of this clonotype: A much larger clone is a single base away; this may be a read error. This chain links TRBV28 with TRBJ1-1; D unresolved. The germline V gene encodes CDR1 MDHEN and CDR2 SYDVKM. The germline V and J ends were trimmed by 2 bases and 6 bases, with 13 bases remaining between them. The CDR3 totals 14 residues. CDR3 sequence reads: CASSLPDRIAEAFF. The DNA for the CDR3 is TGTGCCAGCAGTTTACCCGACCGGATTGCTGAAGCTTTCTTT.

The chain employs TRBV10-3 and TRBJ2-3; 10 nucleotides agree with TRBD2. V lost 8 bases, J lost 2 bases, and 7 bases stayed unmatched. The CDR3 runs to 15 residues. Germline V gives CDR1 ENHRY, CDR2 SYGVKD. The CDR3 DNA reads TGTGCCATCGGGGTAGCGGGAGGCCACACAGATACGCAGTATTTT. Its translation: CAIGVAGGHTDTQYF.

Many counts were recorded for this clonotype. This chain links TRBV10-2 with TRBJ1-1, with D possibly being TRBD1 (5 bases). The V gene's germline CDR1 is WSHSY and CDR2 SAAADI. This CDR3 contains 15 residues. V shed 0 bases and J shed 6 bases, with 14 bases lying between them. The CDR3 spells CASSESIRGIPEAFF. In DNA, the CDR3 is TGCGCCAGCAGTGAGTCGATTAGGGGCATCCCTGAAGCTTTCTTT.

This clonotype was counted many times. J is TRBJ2-3 and V is TRBV12-3 or TRBV12-4, with D hard to call. The CDR3 spans 14 residues. Between the trimmed V and J ends, which lost 6 bases and 0 bases, there was a span of 10 bases. The CDR3 sequence is CASRPNLSTDTQYF. In nucleotides, the CDR3 is TGTGCCAGCAGACCCAATCTAAGCACAGATACGCAGTATTTT.

This clonotype was seen at least ten times. The chain joins TRBV7-3 to TRBJ2-3; 9 bases align to TRBD2. Looked up from germline, CDR1 is SGHTA and CDR2 is FQGTGA. This CDR3 is 15 amino acids long. Germline trimming cut 5 bases from V and 5 bases from J; bases unmatched to any gene: 8. CDR3 DNA sequence: TGTGCCAGCAGCATTAGCGGGAGCGGGGGAGATACGCAGTATTTT. Translation gives CASSISGSGGDTQYF.

This clonotype has a handful of counts. This chain uses TRBV27 with TRBJ2-7; 9 bases fit TRBD1. CDR3 length: 14 amino acids. Germline CDR1 reads MNHEY; CDR2 reads SMNVEV (reference sequence). V gave up 6 bases and J gave up 4 bases; unmatched junction bases: 7. CDR3 sequence (DNA): TGTGCCAGCAGCCCCTGGGACAGGGTTTACGAGCAGTACTTC. Its protein product is CASSPWDRVYEQYF.

This chain joins TRBV6-4 and TRBJ2-2; D is ambiguous. CDR3 length: 13 amino acids. The germline CDR1 and CDR2 sequences are MRHNA and SNTAGT. V was clipped by 4 bases and J by 5 bases, with 8 bases between them. This CDR3 reads CASSVAETGELFF. The CDR3 nucleotides are TGTGCCAGCAGTGTGGCTGAGACCGGGGAGCTGTTTTTT.

This clonotype was seen many times. V usage is TRBV5-4 and J usage is TRBJ1-1; 8 bases agree with TRBD1. V was pared by 4 bases and J by 1 base, with 3 bases of the junction left unmatched. The CDR3 has 14 residues. Germline V lookup: CDR1 SGHNT, CDR2 YYREEE (reference sequence). CDR3 DNA: TGTGCCAGCAGCACTGGGACAGGGAACACTGAAGCTTTCTTT. Translation gives CASSTGTGNTEAFF.

This chain links TRBV9 with TRBJ1-2; D might be TRBD1 (6 bases). V shed 0 bases and J shed 8 bases, with 14 bases lying between them. In germline, CDR1 is SGDLS, CDR2 YYNGEE. The CDR3 loop spans 14 amino acids. This CDR3 is CASSVGTVPEGYTF. CDR3 nucleotide sequence: TGTGCCAGCAGCGTAGGGACAGTGCCTGAGGGCTACACCTTC.

Only a few counts were recorded for this clonotype. The chain recombines TRBV20-1 with TRBJ1-6; D is undetermined. The CDR3 has 15 amino acids. Germline CDR1 reads DFQATT; CDR2 reads SNEGSKA (reference sequence). The V end was cut by 4 bases, the J end by 9 bases, with 19 bases between. The DNA of the CDR3 is TGCAGTGCTACCTTGACGGCGACTCAATCTTCACCCCTCCACTTT. Residues: CSATLTATQSSPLHF.

The CDR3 spells CASSLSAGPGTEAFF. The DNA of the CDR3 is TGTGCCAGCAGTTTATCGGCGGGGCCCGGGACTGAAGCTTTCTTT. V gene TRBV27 combines with J gene TRBJ1-1, with D maybe TRBD1 (5 bases). CDR1 and CDR2 (germline): MNHEY, SMNVEV (reference sequence). The CDR3 has 15 amino acids. The V and J ends lost 0 bases and 5 bases respectively, with 13 bases between them.

Concerning this clonotype itself: This sequence may be a read error, since a much larger clone differs from it by one base. The gene calls are TRBV11-2 and TRBJ2-2; possibly TRBD2 for D (7 bases). The CDR3 consists of 16 residues. Germline assignment: CDR1 SGHAT and CDR2 FQNNGV. The chain's CDR3 is CARSLFPRGGTGELFF. CDR3 DNA sequence: TGTGCCAGAAGCTTATTTCCCAGGGGAGGGACCGGGGAGCTGTTTTTT.

This clonotype was seen only a few times. The chain uses TRBV19 and TRBJ2-7; 9 bases are a match to TRBD1. After removal of 4 bases from V and 7 bases from J, the junction contained 14 bases not matched to a gene. Germline V gives CDR1 LNHDA, CDR2 SQIVND (reference sequence). This CDR3 contains 16 residues. CDR3 nucleotide sequence: TGTGCCAGTAGTACCCCGGGACAGGGAGGAACGTGGGAGCAGTACTTC. Its translation: CASSTPGQGGTWEQYF.